These 24 T cell receptor beta chains were sequenced from one sample in a study of cytomegalovirus exposure and HLA in healthy donors. PCR employed 60 Vbeta and 13 Jbeta primers. Clones were sequenced by immunoSEQ multiplex PCR, and TCRdb holds only the in-frame ones, with some missing. The table has around 130,000 clones, 81% seen once; the top ten hold about 0.76%. The sequenced sample was PBMCs. All receptors come from a man aged 18 to 29 in good health and CMV-seronegative.

V gene TRBV9 combines with J gene TRBJ1-6, with D possibly TRBD1 on 6 matching bases. There are 15 residues in the CDR3. Germline V gives CDR1 SGDLS, CDR2 YYNGEE. Trimming took off 0 bases at V and 9 bases at J, with 13 bases between the two ends. The CDR3 coding sequence is TGTGCCAGCAGCGTAGCTTCAGGGGCTAGTTCACCCCTCCACTTT. Translation gives CASSVASGASSPLHF.

This chain connects TRBV11-3 to TRBJ2-3; 8 bases fit TRBD2. The CDR3 covers 17 residues. V shed 0 bases, J shed 4 bases, and the junction held 9 bases outside the gene matches. CDR1 SGHNT and CDR2 YENEEA come from the germline V gene. In nucleotides, the CDR3 is TGTGCCAGCAGCTTAGACCCAGGACTAGCTGGGGCAGATACGCAGTATTTT. This gives the protein CASSLDPGLAGADTQYF.

The chain couples TRBV6-4 to TRBJ2-2, with D perhaps TRBD1 (6 bases). The CDR3 totals 13 residues. CDR1 is MRHNA and CDR2 is SNTAGT in the germline V gene. V lost 4 bases and J 6 bases, leaving 9 bases between the germline ends. The CDR3 DNA follows: TGTGCCAGCAGTGTTACAGGGTCCGGGGAGCTGTTTTTT. Encoded protein: CASSVTGSGELFF.

In this sample, this clone turned up once. The V and J genes are TRBV29-1 and TRBJ2-7, with 11 positions matching TRBD2. CDR3 length equals 13 residues. CDR1 and CDR2 (germline): SQVTM, ANQGSEA. Germline trimming cut 6 bases from V and 5 bases from J; bases unmatched to any gene: 6. The chain's CDR3 is CSVLSGGANEQYF. CDR3 nucleotide sequence: TGCAGCGTCCTTAGCGGGGGGGCCAACGAGCAGTACTTC.

The CDR3 nucleotides are TGTGCCAGCAGTCTCAGGGCGGCAACTAATGAAAAACTGTTTTTT. Translation: CASSLRAATNEKLFF. V is TRBV6-5 and J is TRBJ1-4; tentatively, D is TRBD1 (5 bases). Trimming pared 5 bases from V and 0 bases from J, leaving 10 bases between. This CDR3 is 15 amino acids long. Germline V gene sequence: CDR1 MNHEY, CDR2 SVGAGI.

The chain is built from TRBV6-6 and TRBJ1-2; D is perhaps TRBD1 (6 bases). The CDR3 loop spans 15 amino acids. In germline, CDR1 is MNHNY, CDR2 SVGAGI (reference sequence). V shed 3 bases and J shed 7 bases, with 18 bases lying between them. CDR3 protein: CASSYHEQGGSGYTF. The CDR3, as DNA: TGTGCCAGCAGTTATCACGAACAGGGAGGGAGTGGCTACACCTTC.

The chain carries TRBV19 and TRBJ2-7; D might be TRBD1 (6 bases). The CDR3 extends over 13 amino acids. The germline V gene encodes CDR1 LNHDA and CDR2 SQIVND (reference sequence). Trimming removed 4 bases from V and 3 bases from J, with 10 bases in between. CDR3: CASSSRGYYEQYF. The CDR3 DNA reads TGTGCCAGTAGTAGCAGGGGTTACTACGAGCAGTACTTC.

The CDR3 region has the DNA TGCGCCAGCAGTCTAGCGGGGGTACCAGATACGCAGTATTTT. This translates into CASSLAGVPDTQYF. The V and J genes are TRBV10-2 and TRBJ2-3, with TRBD2 matching 10 bases. The CDR3 is made up of 14 amino acids. The V gene's germline CDR1 is WSHSY and CDR2 SAAADI. The trim removed 5 bases at V and 4 bases at J, leaving 3 bases unmatched.

The rearrangement uses TRBV19 and TRBJ1-2; no definite D call. CDR1 and CDR2 from the germline V gene are LNHDA and SQIVND (reference sequence). CDR3 size: 14 residues. V lost 10 bases to trimming and J lost 4 bases, with 19 bases between them. The CDR3 sequence is CAKSRGLFVYGYTF. The CDR3 DNA is TGTGCCAAAAGCCGGGGTCTGTTCGTCTATGGCTACACCTTC.

V and J are TRBV6-1 and TRBJ1-1; unclear D gene. Germline V gene lookup returns CDR1 MNHNS and CDR2 SASEGT. CDR3 length equals 14 residues. V lost 0 bases and J 1 base, leaving 6 bases between the germline ends. The CDR3 sequence is CASSEARANTEAFF. The CDR3 DNA reads TGTGCCAGCAGTGAAGCGCGGGCGAACACTGAAGCTTTCTTT.

This clone came up a few times. The chain couples TRBV29-1 to TRBJ1-6; 10 positions agree with TRBD1. Trimming cost V 6 bases and J 7 bases; bases outside gene matches: 3. The CDR3 consists of 13 residues. Germline V gene data show CDR1 as SQVTM and CDR2 as ANQGSEA. CDR3 sequence reads: CSVRTGGNSPLHF. Written as DNA, the CDR3 is TGCAGCGTCCGGACAGGGGGAAATTCACCCCTCCACTTT.

In this sample, this clone turned up a few times. The chain is built from TRBV6-1 and TRBJ1-2; no firm D call. Trimming took off 4 bases at V and 7 bases at J, with 13 bases between the two ends. Germline CDR1 is MNHNS and CDR2 is SASEGT. The CDR3 is made up of 13 amino acids. CDR3 sequence reads: CASSGLGSGGYTF. The CDR3 nucleotides are TGTGCCAGCAGTGGCCTAGGAAGTGGTGGCTACACCTTC.

This CDR3 reads CAWSVLATSGGAKEQYF. The CDR3 DNA reads as TGTGCCTGGAGTGTACTTGCGACTAGCGGGGGGGCAAAGGAGCAGTACTTC. The V and J genes are TRBV30 and TRBJ2-7; 14 bases line up with TRBD2. Per germline, CDR1 GTSNPN and CDR2 SVGIG (reference sequence). This CDR3 contains 17 residues. V dropped 0 bases and J dropped 7; count of bases not matched to a gene: 11.

This clone was observed once. The chain is built from TRBV30 and TRBJ1-2; TRBD1 aligns across 10 bases. Looked up from germline, CDR1 is GTSNPN and CDR2 is SVGIG (reference sequence). The CDR3 consists of 15 residues. V gave up 2 bases and J gave up 3 bases; unmatched junction bases: 6. CDR3 bases: TGTGCCTGGAGTCCCGGGACAGGGGCCTACTATGGCTACACCTTC. This translates into CAWSPGTGAYYGYTF.

This clone showed up just once. This chain links TRBV6-1 with TRBJ2-1, with TRBD2 as a possible D gene (6 bases). From germline, CDR1 is MNHNS and CDR2 SASEGT. The CDR3 totals 15 residues. V was cut by 4 bases and J by 0 bases, with 10 bases left in between. This chain's CDR3 is CASSVLASSYNEQFF. CDR3 bases: TGTGCCAGCAGTGTACTAGCTAGCTCCTACAATGAGCAGTTCTTC.

J is TRBJ1-3 and V is TRBV7-9, with TRBD1 identical over 8 bases. CDR1 and CDR2 (germline): SEHNR, FQNEAQ (reference sequence). J lost 4 bases, V lost 4 bases, and 6 bases had no gene match. There are 15 residues in the CDR3. This CDR3 reads CASSSGQEGGNTIYF. DNA for the CDR3: TGTGCCAGCAGCTCGGGACAGGAGGGAGGAAACACCATATATTTT.

J is TRBJ2-7 and V is TRBV6-1; 7 bases are shared with TRBD1. The CDR3 loop spans 14 amino acids. V shed 10 bases and J 3 bases; nucleotides not matched to a gene: 12. The germline CDR1 and CDR2 sequences are MNHNS and SASEGT. CDR3 nucleotides: TGTGCCATCTTCACAAAGGGGGCAGTCTACGAGCAGTACTTC. Translated, it gives CAIFTKGAVYEQYF.

The chain joins TRBV5-5 to TRBJ2-1; 8 positions agree with TRBD2. After removal of 1 base from V and 8 bases from J, the junction contained 14 bases not matched to a gene. The CDR3 has 17 residues. Germline CDR1 SGHKS, CDR2 YYEKEE (reference sequence). CDR3 bases: TGTGCCAGCAGCTTGTTATTGAGGCGGGGGGTGGACGATGAGCAGTTCTTC. This codes for CASSLLLRRGVDDEQFF. The full variable domain, with the rest looked up from reference TRBV5-5 and TRBJ2-1, is DAGVTQSPTHLIKTRGQQVTLRCSPISGHKSVSWYQQVLGQGPQFIFQYYEKEERGRGNFPDRFSARQFPNYSSELNVNALLLGDSALYLCASSLLLRRGVDDEQFFGPGTRLTVL.

The V and J genes are TRBV9 and TRBJ2-3; 7 nucleotides agree with TRBD2. The junction had 11 bases not matched to a gene; V was cut back by 4 bases and J by 6 bases. This CDR3 has 15 residues. CDR1 is SGDLS and CDR2 is YYNGEE in the germline V gene. As DNA, the CDR3 is TGTGCCAGCAGCCCCGCGGGGGAGAGGGTCGATACGCAGTATTTT. The encoded protein is CASSPAGERVDTQYF. The full variable domain, its missing parts supplied by reference TRBV9 and TRBJ2-3, is DSGVTQTPKHLITATGQRVTLRCSPRSGDLSVYWYQQSLDQGLQFLIQYYNGEERAKGNILERFSAQQFPDLHSELNLSSLELGDSALYFCASSPAGERVDTQYFGPGTRLTVL.

The rearrangement links TRBV6-5 to TRBJ2-3; no clear D. CDR3 size: 15 residues. The V end lost 0 bases, the J end lost 3 bases, and 10 bases lay between the germline ends. CDR1 and CDR2 from the germline V gene are MNHEY and SVGAGI. The CDR3 nucleotides read TGTGCCAGCAGTTACTCACTTTCCCGAACAGATACGCAGTATTTT. Amino acids: CASSYSLSRTDTQYF.

The V gene is TRBV7-6, the J gene TRBJ2-3, with 7 bases aligning to TRBD2. J was trimmed by 5 bases and V by 2 bases; bases with no gene match: 7. The CDR3 sequence is 15 residues long. CDR1 SGHVS and CDR2 FNYEAQ come from the germline V gene. In DNA, the CDR3 is TGTGCCAGCAGCTTAAATAGCGGGTCCCTAGATACGCAGTATTTT. It encodes CASSLNSGSLDTQYF.

CDR3 nucleotides: TGTGCCAGCAGTTACTCCGGGGGGCAGGTCTATGGCTACACCTTC. Protein: CASSYSGGQVYGYTF. The rearrangement uses TRBV6-5 and TRBJ1-2; perhaps TRBD1 as D (6 bases). Trimming cost V 0 bases and J 4 bases, with 12 bases left between them. Looked up from germline, CDR1 is MNHEY and CDR2 is SVGAGI. The CDR3 is 15 residues long.

The CDR3 here is CASSQDLGGWNSPLHF. The CDR3 region has the DNA TGTGCCAGCAGCCAAGATCTTGGCGGGTGGAATTCACCCCTCCACTTT. The chain has TRBV4-2 and TRBJ1-6; unclear D gene. CDR3 length: 16 residues. Trimming cost V 0 bases and J 7 bases, with 13 bases left between them. Germline V gene lookup returns CDR1 LGHNA and CDR2 YNFKEQ.

A single count supports this clone. The CDR3 protein is CATSRERAGVGDDYGYTF. In DNA, the CDR3 is TGTGCCACCAGCAGAGAAAGGGCAGGGGTTGGGGACGACTATGGCTACACCTTC. This sequence joins TRBV15 and TRBJ1-2; D perhaps matches TRBD1 (6 bases). The CDR3 totals 18 residues. Germline-derived CDR1 and CDR2 are LNHNV and YYDKDF (reference sequence). V lost 0 bases and J lost 3, with 20 bases in between. Filled out from reference TRBV15 and TRBJ1-2, the complete variable domain reads DAMVIQNPRYQVTQFGKPVTLSCSQTLNHNVMYWYQQKSSQAPKLLFHYYDKDFNNEADTPDNFQSRRPNTSFCFLDIRSPGLGDTAMYLCATSRERAGVGDDYGYTFGSGTRLTVV.